This T cell receptor (beta chain) was captured by sequencing in a study of cytomegalovirus exposure and HLA in healthy donors. On the study more broadly: A previous analysis identified about 110 million unique TCR beta sequences derived from around 200 million T cells. Study findings and constraints: Previously analyzed data showed that most TCR beta V segments were productive at a frequency of about 87% or about 30%. It was 164 TCR beta chains that were listed as cytomegalovirus-associated.

After removal of 5 bases from V and 4 bases from J, the junction contained 8 bases not matched to a gene. Germline lookup yields CDR1 MNHEY and CDR2 SMNVEV (reference sequence). The CDR3 extends over 16 amino acids. As for this clone: Its antigen is not identified.

The study ran its PCR with 60 Vbeta and 13 Jbeta primers. Generated by immunoSEQ multiplex PCR, the TCRdb table keeps only in-frame clones and is missing some. The table records roughly 150,000 clones, about 80% of them present only once. The chain carries TRBV27 and TRBJ2-1; 10 nucleotides line up with TRBD2. Specimen: PBMCs. This TCR was recovered from a man in his late teens or twenties in good health and CMV-seropositive. The CDR3 DNA follows: TGTGCCAGCAGTACACCCGGGACTAGCGCTTACAATGAGCAGTTCTTC. Translated: CASSTPGTSAYNEQFF.